This TCR beta chain comes out of a study of T cells in Graves' hyperthyroidism and ophthalmopathy. About this clonotype: A much larger clone is a single base away; this may be a read error.

The CDR3 totals 13 residues. CDR1 SNHLY and CDR2 FYNNEI come from the germline V gene. No progression to ophthalmopathy during 18 months of follow-up defined stable disease. The PBMCs were taken from around 9 ml of fresh peripheral blood. Researchers amplified the TCR beta CDR3 regions from RNA transcripts. HTBI primers were employed in a first-round RT-PCR of the TCR CDR3. In TCRdb, the multiplex PCR reads were re-called with MiXCR into one record per CDR3 protein. The sample contains about 350,000 distinct CDR3 sequences, about 15% of which appear only once. Sequencing was performed on blood. The chain joins TRBV2 to TRBJ2-5, with 7 bases that match TRBD1. The receptor was isolated from a woman aged 25 to 39 with Graves' hyperthyroidism. CDR3 protein: CASNTGAREAQYF. DNA for the CDR3: TGTGCCAGCAATACAGGGGCGAGAGAGGCCCAGTACTTC.